The entry below describes one TCR beta chain. Its specificity is unknown. The sample originates from a study of T cells expressing NK-cell markers. Overall study: Repertoire data for TCR beta were derived from sorted T cells (CD3+CD56+NKG2C+, CD3+CD56+NKG2C- and CD3+CD56-NKG2C+). Study findings and constraints: Roughly 6 donors had dominant NKG2C+ clonotypes that comprised about 1.0-7.5% of their CD8+ T cells. In a few donors, dominant clonotypes made up about 25-65% of CD3+CD56-NKG2C+ cells.

Germline V CDR1 and CDR2: MNHEY, SMNVEV (reference sequence). The CDR3 totals 16 residues. Making the TCR beta cDNA relied on 5'RACE template switching with UMIs. Reanalyzing the 5' RACE reads, TCRdb keeps one entry per CDR3 protein, without DNA. Its listing shows about 390,000 distinct CDR3 sequences. This TCR was sampled from a woman aged 50 to 60 in good health. The sample was blood T cells: a sorted CD56 or NKG2C T cell subset, CD4+ or CD8+ T cells, or bulk PBMC T cells (not recorded which). The V and J genes are TRBV27 and TRBJ2-2; the D gene TCRdb calls, TRBD2, cannot be checked with no DNA. The CDR3 loop reads CASKTLAGGLAGELFF.